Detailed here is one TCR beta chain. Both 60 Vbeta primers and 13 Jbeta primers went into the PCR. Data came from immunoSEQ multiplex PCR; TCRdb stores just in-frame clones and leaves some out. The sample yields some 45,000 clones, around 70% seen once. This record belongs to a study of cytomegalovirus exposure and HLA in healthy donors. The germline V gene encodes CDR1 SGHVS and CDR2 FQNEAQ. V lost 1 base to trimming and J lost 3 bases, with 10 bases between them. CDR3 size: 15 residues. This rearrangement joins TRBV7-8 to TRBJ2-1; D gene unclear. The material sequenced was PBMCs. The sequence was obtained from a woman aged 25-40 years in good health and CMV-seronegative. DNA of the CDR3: TGTGCCAGCAGCTTAGAGCTTAATAGCTACAATGAGCAGTTCTTC. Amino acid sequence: CASSLELNSYNEQFF.